This TCR beta chain was observed in a study of identical twins. Template switching, a step in the protocol, added a universal primer site, and cDNA carried unique molecular identifiers. TCRdb reprocessed the 5' RACE reads via MiXCR and lists one record per CDR3 protein. The sample consists of 420,000 or so distinct CDR3 sequences, around 18% of them appearing once. CDR3 length: 16 amino acids. Germline loops: CDR1 SNHLY, CDR2 FYNNEI. V lost 8 bases, J lost 3 bases, and 12 bases stayed unmatched. This clonotype was observed at least ten times. Its antigen is not known. General study points: A lower insertion count was a feature of abundant cord blood beta clonotypes, with no such feature in memory repertoires. Beta out-of-frame sequences showed weaker excess sharing between twins.

This sequence joins TRBV2 and TRBJ2-7, with 11 bases identical to TRBD1. The sequence was collected from a man over 45 in good health. Sequencing was done on a sample of naive T cells sorted from blood. CDR3 DNA: TGTGCCAGCGAGGCCGGGACAGGGGGGACCTTCTACGAGCAGTACTTC. Residues: CASEAGTGGTFYEQYF. Full variable domain (remainder filled in from reference TRBV2 and TRBJ2-7): EPEVTQTPSHQVTQMGQEVILRCVPISNHLYFYWYRQILGQKVEFLVSFYNNEISEKSEIFDDQFSVERPDGSNFTLKIRSTKLEDSAMYFCASEAGTGGTFYEQYFGPGTRLTVT.